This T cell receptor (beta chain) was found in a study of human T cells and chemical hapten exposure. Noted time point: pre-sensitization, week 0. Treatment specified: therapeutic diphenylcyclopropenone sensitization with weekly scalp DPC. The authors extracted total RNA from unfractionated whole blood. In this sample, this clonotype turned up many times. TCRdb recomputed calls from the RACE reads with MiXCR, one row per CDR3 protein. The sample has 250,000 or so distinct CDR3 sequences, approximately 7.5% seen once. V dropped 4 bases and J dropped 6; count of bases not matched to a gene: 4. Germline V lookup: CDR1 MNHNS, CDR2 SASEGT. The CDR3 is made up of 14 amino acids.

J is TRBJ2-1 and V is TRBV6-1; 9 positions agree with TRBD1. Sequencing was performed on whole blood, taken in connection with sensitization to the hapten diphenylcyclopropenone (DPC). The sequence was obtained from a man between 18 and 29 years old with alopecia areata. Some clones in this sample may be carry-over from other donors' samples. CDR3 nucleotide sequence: TGTGCCAGCAGTGCCCGACAGGGGGTCAATGAGCAGTTCTTC. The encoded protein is CASSARQGVNEQFF.